This TCR beta chain was retrieved from a study of metastatic and nonmetastatic thyroid tumors. Across the whole study: Blood and tumor or nodule tissue repertoires from malignant and benign thyroid patients were compared.

Nobody among the patients had been given any treatment before thyroid surgery. TCRdb re-analyzed the PCR reads through MiXCR. The sample lists about 92,000 clones, 14% to 15% occurring once. With 6 bases removed from V and 2 bases from J, the gap between germline ends came to 20 bases. This CDR3 is built from 17 residues. Germline V gene lookup returns CDR1 KGHSH and CDR2 LQKENI. This clone showed up many times. The sequencing sample was made of blood. This sequence was found in a female donor with papillary thyroid cancer or a benign thyroid nodule (not recorded which). Some clones in this sample may be carry-over from other donors' samples. The V call is TRBV18, the J call TRBJ2-1, with D possibly TRBD1 on 6 matching bases. The CDR3: CASSAFGGRVPYNEQFF. CDR3 nucleotide sequence: TGTGCCAGCTCCGCGTTTGGGGGCAGGGTCCCCTACAATGAGCAGTTCTTC. The whole variable domain, remainder taken from reference TRBV18 and TRBJ2-1, is NAGVMQNPRHLVRRRGQEARLRCSPMKGHSHVYWYRQLPEEGLKFMVYLQKENIIDESGMPKERFSAEFPKEGPSILRIQQVVRGDSAAYFCASSAFGGRVPYNEQFFGPGTRLTVL.